This entry concerns a single T cell receptor (beta chain). It has no known antigen specificity. No clone much larger than this one lies a single base away; base qualities are absent. Systemically healthy Caucasian individuals from Russia, over 30 in total and aged about 6 to 100 years, were included as donors. About 9.8 milliliters of peripheral blood were drawn from each donor into EDTA-treated Vacutainer tubes. Ficoll-Paque density-gradient centrifugation was used to isolate PBMCs, with at least 7 million obtained per sample. Total RNA was extracted from PBMCs with Trizol reagent, with at least 6 micrograms obtained per sample. Naive CD45RAhigh/CD27high T cell percentages were measured by flow cytometry on a PBMC aliquot from every donor. The sample belongs to a study of blood T cells in healthy people across ages (dated by TCRdb to between 2015 and 2017). For the wider study: In model experiments, roughly one uniquely barcoded TCR beta cDNA molecule per two T cells was captured by template switching. Using deep sequencing normalized with unique cDNA molecular identifiers, the study measured how TCR beta repertoire diversity changes with age. Two additional independent replicas of 1 million unique cDNA reads from the same blood draw were analyzed for two donors (one aged 18 to 30 and one aged 80 or older). The donors were split into four age groups: young (average around 15 years), middle-aged (around 40), aged (approximately 59) and long-lived (under 85). The investigation overall reported the following: Observed TCR beta diversity per million T cells fell roughly linearly with age, and a significant reduction was already apparent by age roughly 41. Because donor CMV infection status was unknown, age-related changes in expanded clonotypes were potentially confounded. Compared with the aged group, more naive CD4+ T cells, fewer expanded clones and increased TCR diversity were shown by the long-lived group, suggesting age selection. Because profiling used bulk unsorted PBMCs, naive and antigen-experienced compartments could not be compared conclusively. There was a strong correlation between observed TCR beta diversity and the percentage of naive T cells measured by flow cytometry. Total diversity estimates from one million sequenced T cells were considered lower bounds and underestimates.

The library was produced with 5' RACE. Sequencing took place on an Illumina HiSeq 2500. A second about 7 to 12 cycle PCR used a sample-barcoded 5' primer and a J-beta primer mix. A unique molecular identifier was introduced onto each TCR beta cDNA molecule by a template-switch 5' adaptor carrying 12 random nucleotides. Each sample yielded at least 2.5 million CDR3-containing paired-end reads. First-strand cDNA synthesis was performed from all RNA using the Mint cDNA synthesis kit, with priming by a TRBC-specific oligonucleotide. All cDNA was treated with uracil-DNA glycosylase and then went through a first 18-cycle PCR with the universal primers M1SS and BC2_uni_R. The source study handled its data this way. For normalization, 1 million high-quality reads were randomly selected from each sample, with every read carrying a distinct molecular identifier. Reads sharing molecular identifiers were discarded rather than binned into consensus sequences. MiTCR, run with a Q25 quality threshold and the strictest error-elimination algorithm, handled CDR3 identification, clonotype clustering and error correction. A nonparametric unseen species model with Euler transformation was used to estimate lower-bound total TCR beta diversity. Using fastp at Q25 and MiXCR, TCRdb reprocessed the public reads and kept productive beta chains. Records with the same CDR3 protein are collapsed into one entry carrying the most frequent genes and DNA. TCRdb assigned the V and J calls; the authors' analysis was not used. The sample includes more than 750,000 distinct CDR3 sequences, with roughly 28% observed a single time. The top ten constitute approximately 10% of the sample.

Relative to germline, V is 5 bases shorter and J is 5 bases shorter, with 9 bases between their ends. From the cysteine through the phenylalanine, the CDR3 covers 12 amino acids. Only the CDR3 DNA stays, 36 bases, in frame from base 1. The germline V gene yields MDHEN for CDR1 and SYDVKM for CDR2. The same data also went into a second study, on T cells of mothers and their children. Per that second paper: Nine systemically healthy Caucasian individuals served as donors, namely three mothers together with their six children. cDNA synthesis used all of the extracted RNA, with approximately 1.4 ug of RNA in each 15 ul reaction. Sample barcodes and 2-4 random nucleotides were added via the M1S primer in the second PCR. Over 8 million TCR beta CDR3 reads came from each mother, compared with approximately 3 million reads from each child. Thymic selection shapes the output of TCR recombination in a similar way in related and unrelated pairs, and inherited differences have a minor effect. Related mother-child pairs always showed normalized repertoire overlap that was slightly higher than in unrelated mother-child pairs, though the difference was never significant. No persistent microchimeric T cell clones were found, with a detection sensitivity of 80 to 100 clones per million clonotypes. To look for features that set related mother-child pairs apart from unrelated individuals, the researchers ran deep NGS to compare the TCR beta repertoires of mothers and children. On average, the children were approximately 11 +/- 4 years old, while the mothers were about 40 +/- 4 years old. After adapter ligation with NEBNext reagents, the libraries were sequenced on Illumina HiSeq 2000 with 100+100 nt paired-end reads. To prevent cross-contamination, the mother and child libraries were prepared a month apart and were sequenced in separate runs. Between about 500,000 and 2,100,000 distinct TCR beta clonotypes were identified per donor. Naive TCR beta clonotypes were estimated from low-frequency clonotypes matched to each donor's FACS-determined naive share, without sorting.

The chain employs TRBV28 and TRBJ1-2; a tentative D call is TRBD1 (5 bases match). The TCR sequence derives from a woman aged 40 to 50 in good health. Material for sequencing was blood. The sequence in DNA is TGTGCCAGCAGTACCAGGGTTTATGGCTACACCTTC. Its translation is CASSTRVYGYTF.